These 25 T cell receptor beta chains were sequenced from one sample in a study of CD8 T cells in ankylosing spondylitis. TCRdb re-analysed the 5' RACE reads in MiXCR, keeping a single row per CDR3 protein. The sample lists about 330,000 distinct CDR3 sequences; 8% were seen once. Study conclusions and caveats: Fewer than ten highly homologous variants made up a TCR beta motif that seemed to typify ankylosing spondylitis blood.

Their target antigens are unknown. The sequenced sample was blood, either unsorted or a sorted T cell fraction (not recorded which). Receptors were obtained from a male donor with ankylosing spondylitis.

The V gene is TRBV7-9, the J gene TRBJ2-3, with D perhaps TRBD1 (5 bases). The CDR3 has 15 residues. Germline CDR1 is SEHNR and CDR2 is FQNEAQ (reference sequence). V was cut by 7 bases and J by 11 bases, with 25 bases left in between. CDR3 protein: CASTMDNTPFAVQYF. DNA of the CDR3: TGTGCCAGCACAATGGACAACACCCCCTTTGCGGTGCAGTATTTT.

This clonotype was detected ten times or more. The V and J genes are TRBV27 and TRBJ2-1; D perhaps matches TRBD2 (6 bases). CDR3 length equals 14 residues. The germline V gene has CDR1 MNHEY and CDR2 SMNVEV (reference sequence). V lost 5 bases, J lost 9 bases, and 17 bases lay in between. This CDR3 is CASSPGLAQSEQFF. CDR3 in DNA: TGTGCCAGCAGTCCCGGGCTAGCGCAAAGTGAGCAGTTCTTC.

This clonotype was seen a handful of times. This CDR3 reads CASSFGTGEWHEQFF. The CDR3 DNA follows: TGCGCCAGCAGCTTCGGGACAGGGGAATGGCATGAGCAGTTCTTC. The rearrangement joins TRBV5-1 to TRBJ2-1; 10 bases line up with TRBD1. With V trimmed by 2 bases and J by 8 bases, 7 bases remained unmatched. The germline V gene has CDR1 SGHRS and CDR2 YFSETQ. There are 15 residues in the CDR3.

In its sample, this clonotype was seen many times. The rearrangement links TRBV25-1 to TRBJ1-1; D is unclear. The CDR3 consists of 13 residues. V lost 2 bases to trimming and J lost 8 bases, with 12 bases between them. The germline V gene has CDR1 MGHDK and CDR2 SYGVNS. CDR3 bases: TGTGCCAGCAGTGAAATATCCGGCCTAGAAGCTTTCTTT. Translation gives CASSEISGLEAFF.

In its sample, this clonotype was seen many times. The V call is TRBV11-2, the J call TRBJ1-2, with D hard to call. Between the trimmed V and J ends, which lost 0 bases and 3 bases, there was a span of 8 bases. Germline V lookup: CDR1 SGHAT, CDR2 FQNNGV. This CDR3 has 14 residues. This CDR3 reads CASSLDRLDYGYTF. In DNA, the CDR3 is TGTGCCAGCAGCTTAGATAGGTTGGACTATGGCTACACCTTC.

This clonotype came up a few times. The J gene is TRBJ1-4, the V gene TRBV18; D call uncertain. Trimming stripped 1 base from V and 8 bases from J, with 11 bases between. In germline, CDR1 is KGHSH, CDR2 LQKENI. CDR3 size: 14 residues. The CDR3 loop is CASSPRNTEEKLFF. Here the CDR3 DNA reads TGTGCCAGCTCACCACGGAACACTGAAGAAAAACTGTTTTTT.

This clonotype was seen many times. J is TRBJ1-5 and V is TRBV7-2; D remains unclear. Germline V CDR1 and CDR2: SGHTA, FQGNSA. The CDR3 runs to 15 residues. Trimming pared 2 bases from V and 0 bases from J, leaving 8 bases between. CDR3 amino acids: CASSLWADSNQPQHF. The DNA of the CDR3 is TGTGCCAGCAGCTTATGGGCCGATAGCAATCAGCCCCAGCATTTT.

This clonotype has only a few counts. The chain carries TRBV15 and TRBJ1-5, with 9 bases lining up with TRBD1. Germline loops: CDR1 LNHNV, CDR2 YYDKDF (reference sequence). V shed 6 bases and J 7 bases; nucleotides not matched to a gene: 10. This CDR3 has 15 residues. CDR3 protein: CATSGAGTGRQPQHF. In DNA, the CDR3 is TGTGCCACCAGTGGAGCCGGGACAGGGCGCCAGCCCCAGCATTTT.

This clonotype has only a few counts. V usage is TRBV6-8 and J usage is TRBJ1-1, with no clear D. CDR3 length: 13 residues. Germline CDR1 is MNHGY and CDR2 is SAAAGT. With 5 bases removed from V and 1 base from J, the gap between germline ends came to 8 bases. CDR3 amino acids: CASSVNQNTEAFF. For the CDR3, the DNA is TGTGCCAGCAGTGTAAACCAGAACACTGAAGCTTTCTTT.

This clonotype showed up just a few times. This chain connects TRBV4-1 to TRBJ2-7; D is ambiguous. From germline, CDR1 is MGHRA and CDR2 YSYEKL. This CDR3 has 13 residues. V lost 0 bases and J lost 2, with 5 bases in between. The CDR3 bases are TGCGCCAGCAGCCAAGATCGGACCTACGAGCAGTACTTC. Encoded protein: CASSQDRTYEQYF.

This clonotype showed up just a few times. This CDR3 reads CASSQVSAGTYEQYF. The CDR3 DNA reads as TGTGCCAGCAGCCAAGTTAGCGCAGGAACCTACGAGCAGTACTTC. The chain has TRBV14 and TRBJ2-7; perhaps TRBD2 as D (5 bases). Germline-derived CDR1 and CDR2 are SGHDN and FVKESK. The CDR3 has 15 residues. Trimming took 1 base from V and 2 from J, leaving 12 bases between them. Using reference TRBV14 and TRBJ2-7 for the parts outside the CDR3, the full variable domain is EAGVTQFPSHSVIEKGQTVTLRCDPISGHDNLYWYRRVMGKEIKFLLHFVKESKQDESGMPNNRFLAERTGGTYSTLKVQPAELEDSGVYFCASSQVSAGTYEQYFGPGTRLTVT.

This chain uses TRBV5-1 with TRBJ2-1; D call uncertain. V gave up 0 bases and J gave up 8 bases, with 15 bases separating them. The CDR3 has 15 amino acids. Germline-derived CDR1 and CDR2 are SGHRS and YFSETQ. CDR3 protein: CASSLVGRDYDEQFF. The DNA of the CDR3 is TGCGCCAGCAGCTTGGTTGGACGCGATTACGATGAGCAGTTCTTC. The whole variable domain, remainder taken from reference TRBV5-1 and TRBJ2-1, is KAGVTQTPRYLIKTRGQQVTLSCSPISGHRSVSWYQQTPGQGLQFLFEYFSETQRNKGNFPGRFSGRQFSNSRSEMNVSTLELGDSALYLCASSLVGRDYDEQFFGPGTRLTVL.

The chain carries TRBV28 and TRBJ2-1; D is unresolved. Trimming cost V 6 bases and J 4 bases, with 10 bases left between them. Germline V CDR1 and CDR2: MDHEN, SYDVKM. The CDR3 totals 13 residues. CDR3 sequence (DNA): TGTGCCAGCAGGTTAGACCCTTACAATGAGCAGTTCTTC. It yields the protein CASRLDPYNEQFF.

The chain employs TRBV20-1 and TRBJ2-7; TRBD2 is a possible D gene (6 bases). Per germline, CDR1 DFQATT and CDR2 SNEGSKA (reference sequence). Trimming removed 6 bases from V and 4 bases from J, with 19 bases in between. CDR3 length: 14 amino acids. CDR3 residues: CSAQTRGGLYEQYF. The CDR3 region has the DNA TGCAGTGCCCAGACTAGGGGAGGACTGTACGAGCAGTACTTC.

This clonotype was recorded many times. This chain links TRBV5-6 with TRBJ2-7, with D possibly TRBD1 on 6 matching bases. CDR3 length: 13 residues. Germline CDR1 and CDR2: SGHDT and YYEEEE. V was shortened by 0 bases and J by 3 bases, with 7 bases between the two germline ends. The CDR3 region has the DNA TGTGCCAGCAGCTTGGACAGGGTCTACGAGCAGTACTTC. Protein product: CASSLDRVYEQYF.

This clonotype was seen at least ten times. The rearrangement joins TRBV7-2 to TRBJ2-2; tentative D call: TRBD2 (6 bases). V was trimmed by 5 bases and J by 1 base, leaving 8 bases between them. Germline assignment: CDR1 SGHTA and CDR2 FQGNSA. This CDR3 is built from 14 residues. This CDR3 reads CASSRDLNTGELFF. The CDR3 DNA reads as TGTGCCAGCAGCAGGGACTTGAACACCGGGGAGCTGTTTTTT.

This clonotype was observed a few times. The CDR3 is CASSLLPGNTGELFF. In DNA form, the CDR3 reads TGCGCCAGCAGTCTCCTACCAGGGAACACCGGGGAGCTGTTTTTT. The rearrangement joins TRBV5-1 to TRBJ2-2, with D hard to call. From germline, CDR1 is SGHRS and CDR2 YFSETQ. There are 15 residues in the CDR3. With 5 bases removed from V and 1 base from J, the gap between germline ends came to 12 bases.

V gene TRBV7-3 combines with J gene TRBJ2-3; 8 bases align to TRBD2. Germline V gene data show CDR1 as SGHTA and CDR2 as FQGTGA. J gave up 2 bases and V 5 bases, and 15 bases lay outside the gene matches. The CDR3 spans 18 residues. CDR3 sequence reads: CASSITGTRRGDTDTQYF. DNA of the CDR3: TGTGCCAGCAGCATTACCGGGACTAGAAGGGGAGACACAGATACGCAGTATTTT.

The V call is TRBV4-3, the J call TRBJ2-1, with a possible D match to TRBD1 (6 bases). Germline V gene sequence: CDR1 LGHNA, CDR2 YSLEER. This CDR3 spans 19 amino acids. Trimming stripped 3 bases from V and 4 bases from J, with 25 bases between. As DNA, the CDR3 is TGCGCCAGCAGCCATACGGACAGAAGAACATCACAAAAATACAATGAGCAGTTCTTC. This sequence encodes CASSHTDRRTSQKYNEQFF.

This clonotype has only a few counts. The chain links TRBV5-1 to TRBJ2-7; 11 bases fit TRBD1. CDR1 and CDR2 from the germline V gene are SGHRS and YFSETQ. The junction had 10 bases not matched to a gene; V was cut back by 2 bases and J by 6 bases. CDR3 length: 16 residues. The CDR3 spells CASSLRAGQGDSEQYF. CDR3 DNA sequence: TGCGCCAGCAGCTTACGAGCGGGACAGGGGGATAGCGAGCAGTACTTC.

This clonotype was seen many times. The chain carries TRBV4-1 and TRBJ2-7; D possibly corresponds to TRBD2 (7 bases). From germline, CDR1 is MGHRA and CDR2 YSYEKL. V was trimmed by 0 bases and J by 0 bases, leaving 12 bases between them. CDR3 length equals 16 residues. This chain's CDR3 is CASSQEEAGASYEQYF. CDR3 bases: TGCGCCAGCAGCCAAGAGGAGGCGGGGGCCTCCTACGAGCAGTACTTC.

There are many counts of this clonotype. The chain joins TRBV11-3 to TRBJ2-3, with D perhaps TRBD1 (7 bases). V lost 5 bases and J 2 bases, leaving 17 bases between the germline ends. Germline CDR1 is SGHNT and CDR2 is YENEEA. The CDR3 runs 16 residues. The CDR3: CASSAVGGQTTDTQYF. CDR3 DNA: TGTGCCAGCAGCGCGGTCGGGGGACAGACCACAGATACGCAGTATTTT. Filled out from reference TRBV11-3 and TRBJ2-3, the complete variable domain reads EAGVVQSPRYKIIEKKQPVAFWCNPISGHNTLYWYLQNLGQGPELLIRYENEEAVDDSQLPKDRFSAERLKGVDSTLKIQPAELGDSAVYLCASSAVGGQTTDTQYFGPGTRLTVL.

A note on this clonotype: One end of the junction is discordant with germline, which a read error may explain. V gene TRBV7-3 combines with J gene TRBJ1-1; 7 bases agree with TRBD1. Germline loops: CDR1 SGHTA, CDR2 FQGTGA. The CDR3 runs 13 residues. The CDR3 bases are TGTGCCAGCAGCACCTCAGGGGGGTCTGAAGCTCTCTTT. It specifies CASSTSGGSEALF. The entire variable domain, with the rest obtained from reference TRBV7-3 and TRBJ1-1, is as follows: GAGVSQTPSNKVTEKGKYVELRCDPISGHTALYWYRQSLGQGPEFLIYFQGTGAADDSGLPNDRFFAVRPEGSVSTLKIQRTERGDSAVYLCASSTSGGSEALFGQGTRLTVV.

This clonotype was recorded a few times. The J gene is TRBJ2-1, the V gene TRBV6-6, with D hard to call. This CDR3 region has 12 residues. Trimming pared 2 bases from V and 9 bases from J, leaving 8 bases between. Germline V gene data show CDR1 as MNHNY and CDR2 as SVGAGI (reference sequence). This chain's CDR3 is CASSYPDGEQFF. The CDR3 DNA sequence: TGTGCCAGCAGTTACCCTGACGGTGAGCAGTTCTTC.

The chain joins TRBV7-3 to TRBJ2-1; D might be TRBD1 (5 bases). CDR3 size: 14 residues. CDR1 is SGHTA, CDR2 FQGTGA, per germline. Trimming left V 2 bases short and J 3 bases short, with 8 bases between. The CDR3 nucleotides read TGTGCCAGCAGCTTAGGGGCTGGCTACAATGAGCAGTTCTTC. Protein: CASSLGAGYNEQFF.